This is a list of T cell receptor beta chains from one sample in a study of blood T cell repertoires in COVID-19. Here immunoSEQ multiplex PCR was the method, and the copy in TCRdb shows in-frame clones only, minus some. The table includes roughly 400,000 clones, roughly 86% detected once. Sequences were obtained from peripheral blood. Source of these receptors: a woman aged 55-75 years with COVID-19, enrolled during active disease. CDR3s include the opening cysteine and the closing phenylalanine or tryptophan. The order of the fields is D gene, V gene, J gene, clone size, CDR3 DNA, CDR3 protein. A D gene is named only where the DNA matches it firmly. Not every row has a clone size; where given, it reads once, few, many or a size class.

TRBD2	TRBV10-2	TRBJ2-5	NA	TGCGCCAGCAGCTTTGCGCGGGGGGGCCAAGAGACCCAGTACTTC	CASSFARGGQETQYF
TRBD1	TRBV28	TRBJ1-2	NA	TGTGCCAGCATCCCGGGACAGGGGACCGCCTATGGCTACACCTTC	CASIPGQGTAYGYTF
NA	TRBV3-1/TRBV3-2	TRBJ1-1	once	TGTGCCAGCAGCCGGGGCTCCTTGAACACTGAAGCTTTCTTT	CASSRGSLNTEAFF
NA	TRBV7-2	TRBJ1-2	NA	TGTGCCAGCAGCCGGAGGGGTGGTGTTAAGGACTATGGCTACACCTTC	CASSRRGGVKDYGYTF
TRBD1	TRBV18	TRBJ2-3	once	TGTGCCAGCTCACCGGGACAGGGGGCGAACACAGATACGCAGTATTTT	CASSPGQGANTDTQYF
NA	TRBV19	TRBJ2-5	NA	TGTGCCAGTAGCCTACTAGCCGCTAAAGAGACCCAGTACTTC	CASSLLAAKETQYF
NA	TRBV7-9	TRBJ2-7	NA	TGTGCCAGCAGCTTATCTGGGACAAACTACGAGCAGTACTTC	CASSLSGTNYEQYF
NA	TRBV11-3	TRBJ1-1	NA	TGTGCCAGCAGTAAACAGTCTAACACTGAAGCTTTCTTT	CASSKQSNTEAFF
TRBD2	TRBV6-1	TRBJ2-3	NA	TGTGCCAGCAGTGAAGATCTAGCGGGGAACACAGATACGCAGTATTTT	CASSEDLAGNTDTQYF
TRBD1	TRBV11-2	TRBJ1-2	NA	TGTGCCAGCAGCTGGGGACAGGGATATGGCTACACCTTC	CASSWGQGYGYTF
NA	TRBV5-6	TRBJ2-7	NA	TGTGCCAGCAGCTTGTCTGGGCGAGCCTACGAGCAGTACTTC	CASSLSGRAYEQYF